The present entry profiles one T cell receptor (beta chain) with its context. Its matching antigen is unknown. The sample originates from a study of blood T cells in healthy people across ages. Using a J-beta primer mix together with a sample-barcoded 5' primer, a second PCR was run for about 7 to 12 cycles. TCRdb fed the 5' RACE reads into MiXCR, producing one record per CDR3 protein. Of fewer than 800,000 distinct CDR3 sequences in the sample, around a quarter are singletons; the top ten hold 9.4%. The CDR3 totals 12 residues. Per germline, CDR1 SGHTA and CDR2 FQGNSA. The V and J ends lost 4 bases and 12 bases, in that order; junction bases with no gene match: 5. Overall study findings and caveats: Roughly linear age-related decline in beta diversity appeared, significant by age 40.

This sample also belongs to another study, concerning T cells of mothers and their children. From that study: RNA extracted was entirely used for cDNA synthesis, approximately 1.5 ug per 15 ul. The TCR beta CDR3 read count exceeded 9 million for each mother and was 2.5 million to 3 million for each child.

Sequencing was performed on blood. The source of this sequence is a boy younger than 18 in good health. The chain is built from TRBV7-2 and TRBJ2-7; 11 positions agree with TRBD1. CDR3 in DNA: TGTGCCAGCAGCTGGGGACAGGGGGAAACGTACTTC. This translates into CASSWGQGETYF.